The 30 T cell receptor beta chains below were found in one sample sequenced in a study of regulatory T cells in long-lasting Graves disease (dated by TCRdb to the early 2020s). Reading the label with the study, this specimen's time point is: newly diagnosed GD, antithyroid drugs for less than 3 months. RNA was extracted from PBMCs in TRIzol for both TCR sequencing and RNA sequencing. To prepare the library, multiplex PCR was applied. Instrument used: Illumina HiSeq 4000. iRepertoire HTBI primers and Arm-PCR amplification of CDR3 regions were used to construct TCR beta libraries. TCRdb reanalyzed the raw reads on its own, using fastp at Q25 for trimming and MiXCR for clone calling, and kept in-frame beta chains. All rows with the same CDR3 protein become a single entry with the most common DNA and genes. This sample is represented by approximately 230,000 distinct CDR3 sequences; around 18% of them were singletons. The biggest ten clones account for approximately 24% of the sample.

The sample here was peripheral blood mononuclear cells (PBMCs), taken at new diagnosis, from a patient treated with antithyroid drugs. The source of these receptors is a female donor with Graves disease.

Note on this clonotype: A much larger clone lies a single base off, so this may be a read error. The chain uses TRBV6-9 and TRBJ2-1; 10 nucleotides match TRBD2. The CDR3 is 15 amino acids. Germline V CDR1 and CDR2: MNHGY, SVAAGI. With V trimmed by 3 bases and J by 7 bases, 6 bases remained unmatched. The CDR3 bases are TGTGCCAGCAGTTACGCTAGCGGGAGTCGGAATGAGCAGTTCTTC. It is translated as CASSYASGSRNEQFF.

Details on this clonotype: This may come from a read error, since a much larger clone is one base off. This chain uses TRBV4-3 with TRBJ2-5, with a tentative D call TRBD1 (5 bases). The CDR3 sequence is 14 residues long. Germline V lookup: CDR1 LGHNA, CDR2 YSLEER. Trimming took 1 base from V and 11 from J, leaving 17 bases between them. CDR3 loop: CASSQVTGYNEQYF. In DNA, the CDR3 is TGCGCCAGCAGCCAAGTAACAGGCTACAATGAGCAGTACTTC.

This clonotype has ten or more counts. V is TRBV20-1 and J is TRBJ2-1; D might be TRBD1 or TRBD2, each matching 5 bases. Trimming took off 0 bases at V and 0 bases at J, with 12 bases between the two ends. In germline, CDR1 is DFQATT, CDR2 SNEGSKA (reference sequence). The CDR3 has 16 amino acids. CDR3 sequence: CSARDAWGSSYNEQFF. The CDR3, as DNA: TGCAGTGCTAGAGATGCGTGGGGGAGCTCCTACAATGAGCAGTTCTTC.

Worth noting for this clonotype: This may come from a read error, since a much larger clone is one base off. This chain links TRBV7-6 with TRBJ2-7; D gene unclear. The V end lost 5 bases, the J end lost 5 bases, and 13 bases lay between the germline ends. The CDR3 has 13 amino acids. Germline CDR1 is SGHVS and CDR2 is FNYEAQ. In nucleotides, the CDR3 is TGTGCCAGCAGCCAGACATGGGCAGACGAGCAGTACTTC. Protein product: CASSQTWADEQYF. The whole variable domain, filled in from reference TRBV7-6 and TRBJ2-7, reads GAGVSQSPRYKVTKRGQDVALRCDPISGHVSLYWYRQALGQGPEFLTYFNYEAQQDKSGLPNDRFSAERPEGSISTLTIQRTEQRDSAMYRCASSQTWADEQYFGPGTRLTVT.

This clonotype was counted ten times or more. This chain's CDR3 is CASSKQTVPDTQYF. The CDR3 nucleotides read TGTGCCAGCAGTAAACAGACAGTGCCAGATACGCAGTATTTT. The chain uses TRBV27 and TRBJ2-3, with a weak D call TRBD1 (5 bases). The CDR3 sequence is 14 residues long. The germline V and J ends were trimmed by 5 bases and 4 bases, with 13 bases remaining between them. Per the germline V gene, CDR1 is MNHEY and CDR2 is SMNVEV (reference sequence).

This clonotype came up many times. This chain connects TRBV12-3 or TRBV12-4 to TRBJ2-7, with 7 bases that match TRBD2. V dropped 4 bases and J dropped 5; count of bases not matched to a gene: 5. CDR3 length: 13 amino acids. The CDR3: CASSWGGGDEQYF. The CDR3 DNA reads TGTGCCAGCAGTTGGGGTGGGGGGGACGAGCAGTACTTC.

This clonotype has ten or more counts. This chain uses TRBV7-3 with TRBJ1-1; 7 bases line up with TRBD1. The CDR3 consists of 13 residues. Per germline, CDR1 SGHTA and CDR2 FQGTGA. The J segment lost 5 bases and the V segment lost 4 bases, leaving 4 bases of the junction unmatched. CDR3 in amino acids: CASSYTGETEAFF. CDR3 nucleotides: TGTGCCAGCAGCTACACAGGGGAAACTGAAGCTTTCTTT.

This clonotype was counted ten times or more. The V call is TRBV5-1, the J call TRBJ1-2; D gene unclear. The CDR3 sequence is 14 residues long. V was shortened by 2 bases and J by 3 bases, with 11 bases between the two germline ends. From germline, CDR1 is SGHRS and CDR2 YFSETQ. The CDR3: CASSLLRGDYGYTF. In DNA, the CDR3 is TGCGCCAGCAGCTTACTACGGGGAGACTATGGCTACACCTTC.

This clonotype was seen ten or more times. The gene calls are TRBV28 and TRBJ2-2, with D possibly being TRBD1 or TRBD2 (5 bases each). The CDR3 spans 16 residues. Trimming left V 8 bases short and J 0 bases short, with 16 bases between. Germline V lookup: CDR1 MDHEN, CDR2 SYDVKM. The CDR3 DNA is TGTGCCAGCCGTAATTCCGGGACCGCGAACACCGGGGAGCTGTTTTTT. Protein sequence: CASRNSGTANTGELFF.

This clonotype was counted many times. This sequence joins TRBV18 and TRBJ1-2; maybe TRBD1 (5 bases). Per the germline V gene, CDR1 is KGHSH and CDR2 is LQKENI. V dropped 8 bases and J dropped 6 bases, with 10 bases sitting between them. CDR3 size: 11 residues. The CDR3 spells CASSPGNGYTF. CDR3 DNA sequence: TGTGCCAGCAGTCCAGGGAATGGCTACACCTTC.

This clonotype was counted at least ten times. The rearrangement links TRBV11-3 to TRBJ2-1, with 8 bases aligning to TRBD2. The CDR3 spans 13 residues. J was trimmed by 7 bases and V by 5 bases; bases with no gene match: 4. Germline V gene lookup returns CDR1 SGHNT and CDR2 YENEEA. CDR3 DNA: TGTGCCAGCAGCATCGAGCGGGAGAATGAGCAGTTCTTC. The encoded protein is CASSIERENEQFF.

There are many counts of this clonotype. Germline and junction disagree at one end, which may indicate a read error. The rearrangement joins TRBV25-1 to TRBJ1-1; D may be TRBD1 (6 bases). Germline V lookup: CDR1 MGHDK, CDR2 SYGVNS. This CDR3 has 14 residues. CDR3 residues: CASRGFTKNTEAFF. CDR3 DNA: TGTGCAAGCAGGGGATTCACTAAGAACACTGAAGCTTTCTTT.

This clonotype was found many times. The V and J genes are TRBV27 and TRBJ1-4; maybe TRBD1 (5 bases). From germline, CDR1 is MNHEY and CDR2 SMNVEV (reference sequence). This CDR3 has 13 amino acids. V lost 6 bases and J lost 8, with 13 bases in between. The CDR3 region is CASSMRGGEKLFF. The CDR3 DNA follows: TGTGCCAGCAGCATGAGGGGTGGGGAAAAACTGTTTTTT.

Comments on this clonotype: A far more abundant clone sits one base away, making this likely a read error. The CDR3 nucleotides read TGTGCCAGCAGTGAAGGATCAGGGGGTTCTGGAAACACCATATATTTT. This sequence encodes CASSEGSGGSGNTIYF. The chain recombines TRBV12-3 or TRBV12-4 with TRBJ1-3; the match to TRBD1 covers 7 bases. This CDR3 region has 16 residues. V lost 5 bases and J lost 1; bases outside the gene matches: 8.

In this sample, this clonotype turned up many times. The gene calls are TRBV20-1 and TRBJ2-5; TRBD1 matches 7 bases. CDR3 length: 13 residues. Germline V gene sequence: CDR1 DFQATT, CDR2 SNEGSKA (reference sequence). With V trimmed by 6 bases and J by 2 bases, 6 bases remained unmatched. The CDR3 protein is CSALETGQETQYF. CDR3 nucleotide sequence: TGCAGTGCGCTTGAGACAGGGCAAGAGACCCAGTACTTC.

The V call is TRBV7-2, the J call TRBJ2-3; D unclear. The CDR3 has 13 amino acids. The V and J ends lost 2 bases and 2 bases respectively, with 5 bases between them. Germline V CDR1 and CDR2: SGHTA, FQGNSA. The CDR3 coding sequence is TGTGCCAGCAGCTTATTCCCCACAGATACGCAGTATTTT. Its protein is CASSLFPTDTQYF.

This clonotype was counted between two and nine times. This chain connects TRBV20-1 to TRBJ2-1; TRBD2 matches 8 bases. Germline assignment: CDR1 DFQATT and CDR2 SNEGSKA (reference sequence). V was clipped by 5 bases and J by 8 bases; unmatched bases: 8. The CDR3 runs to 13 residues. CDR3 loop: CSARSGVDDEQFF. The CDR3 DNA reads TGCAGTGCTCGTAGCGGGGTAGACGATGAGCAGTTCTTC.

This clonotype was recorded at least ten times. The V and J genes are TRBV6-5 and TRBJ1-4; D is ambiguous. With 0 bases removed from V and 0 bases from J, the gap between germline ends came to 5 bases. The CDR3 loop spans 15 amino acids. Germline V gene sequence: CDR1 MNHEY, CDR2 SVGAGI. The CDR3 loop is CASSYSSATNEKLFF. The CDR3 DNA reads TGTGCCAGCAGTTACTCGAGTGCAACTAATGAAAAACTGTTTTTT.

There are a few counts of this clonotype. The J gene is TRBJ2-3, the V gene TRBV28, with 8 bases aligning to TRBD2. This CDR3 contains 14 residues. CDR1 MDHEN and CDR2 SYDVKM come from the germline V gene. Unmatched junction bases numbered 5, after V lost 6 bases and J lost 3 bases. The CDR3 DNA reads as TGTGCCAGCAGGAATAGCGGGGCTACAGATACGCAGTATTTT. Amino acid sequence: CASRNSGATDTQYF.

This clonotype was seen ten or more times. The CDR3 region is CASSLGVGVLNNEQFF. The CDR3, as DNA: TGTGCCAGCAGCTTAGGGGTGGGTGTCCTTAACAATGAGCAGTTCTTC. This sequence joins TRBV7-8 and TRBJ2-1, with no clear D. The germline gives CDR1 SGHVS, CDR2 FQNEAQ. V lost 1 base and J lost 5, with 15 bases in between. This CDR3 is built from 16 residues.

The chain recombines TRBV4-3 with TRBJ2-2; D is uncertain. Trimming took 2 bases from V and 6 from J, leaving 4 bases between them. The germline gives CDR1 LGHNA, CDR2 YSLEER. This CDR3 contains 12 residues. CDR3 sequence: CASSQPAGELFF. DNA of the CDR3: TGCGCCAGCAGCCAACCCGCCGGGGAGCTGTTTTTT.

Many counts were recorded for this clonotype. The V call is TRBV19, the J call TRBJ1-5; a weak D match, TRBD1 (6 bases). Germline V lookup: CDR1 LNHDA, CDR2 SQIVND (reference sequence). V lost 7 bases and J 2 bases, leaving 12 bases between the germline ends. The CDR3 is made up of 14 amino acids. CDR3 amino acids: CASNPGHRNQPQHF. The CDR3, as DNA: TGTGCCAGTAATCCGGGACATCGCAATCAGCCCCAGCATTTT. Full variable domain (rest looked up from reference TRBV19 and TRBJ1-5): DGGITQSPKYLFRKEGQNVTLSCEQNLNHDAMYWYRQDPGQGLRLIYYSQIVNDFQKGDIAEGYSVSREKKESFPLTVTSAQKNPTAFYLCASNPGHRNQPQHFGDGTRLSIL.

This clonotype has a handful of counts. The chain recombines TRBV7-9 with TRBJ2-2, with 9 bases matching TRBD2. This CDR3 contains 17 residues. CDR1 SEHNR and CDR2 FQNEAQ come from the germline V gene (reference sequence). With 6 bases clipped from V and 4 bases from J, the junction kept 12 bases outside the gene matches. Written as DNA, the CDR3 is TGTGCCAGCAGAGGGGGGCGGGAGGGCCCGACCACCGGGGAGCTGTTTTTT. This translates into CASRGGREGPTTGELFF.

The CDR3 protein is CSASLRPLLAGGQFF. Written as DNA, the CDR3 is TGCAGTGCTAGTTTGCGGCCTCTCCTCGCCGGCGGGCAGTTCTTC. V gene TRBV20-1 combines with J gene TRBJ2-1; D unresolved. Germline CDR1 is DFQATT and CDR2 is SNEGSKA (reference sequence). V dropped 3 bases and J dropped 12 bases, with 24 bases sitting between them. CDR3 length: 15 amino acids.

This clonotype was found many times. The chain employs TRBV12-3 or TRBV12-4 and TRBJ1-4; a weak D match, TRBD1 (6 bases). The CDR3 consists of 14 residues. Trimming removed 3 bases at V and 4 bases at J, with 9 bases between. The CDR3 loop reads CASSLGAHNEKLFF. As DNA, the CDR3 is TGTGCCAGCAGTTTGGGGGCCCATAATGAAAAACTGTTTTTT.

This clonotype was seen many times. This chain connects TRBV12-3 or TRBV12-4 to TRBJ2-1; D may be TRBD2 (5 bases). This CDR3 has 19 amino acids. Trimming cost V 2 bases and J 2 bases, with 22 bases left between them. CDR3 DNA: TGTGCCAGCAGTTTATCTCTGGGCTCTGGGAGCACTGCCTACAATGAGCAGTTCTTC. Encoded protein: CASSLSLGSGSTAYNEQFF.

This clonotype was seen repeatedly, ten times or more. The V gene is TRBV12-3 or TRBV12-4, the J gene TRBJ2-1; TRBD1 or TRBD2 may be the D gene (6 bases each). Trimming stripped 8 bases from V and 10 bases from J, with 15 bases between. CDR3 length: 12 residues. CDR3 in amino acids: CASGSTRGEQFF. The CDR3 DNA follows: TGTGCCAGCGGCTCGACTAGGGGGGAGCAGTTCTTC.

This clonotype has ten or more counts. The gene calls are TRBV28 and TRBJ2-7; TRBD2 matches 9 bases. After removal of 1 base from V and 4 bases from J, the junction contained 2 bases not matched to a gene. Germline values: CDR1 MDHEN, CDR2 SYDVKM. The CDR3 sequence is 14 residues long. The DNA for the CDR3 is TGTGCCAGCAGTTTATATAGCGGGAGATACGAGCAGTACTTC. Protein product: CASSLYSGRYEQYF. The complete variable domain, with remaining parts taken from reference TRBV28 and TRBJ2-7, reads DVKVTQSSRYLVKRTGEKVFLECVQDMDHENMFWYRQDPGLGLRLIYFSYDVKMKEKGDIPEGYSVSREKKERFSLILESASTNQTSMYLCASSLYSGRYEQYFGPGTRLTVT.

In this sample, this clonotype turned up many times. The chain's CDR3 is CASSIAPQPQHF. CDR3 nucleotide sequence: TGTGCCAGTAGTATAGCCCCTCAGCCCCAGCATTTT. This sequence joins TRBV19 and TRBJ1-5; D uncertain. Germline V gene data show CDR1 as LNHDA and CDR2 as SQIVND (reference sequence). Trimming removed 1 base from V and 6 bases from J, with 4 bases in between. The CDR3 is 12 amino acids.

V usage is TRBV12-3 or TRBV12-4 and J usage is TRBJ1-1, with no clear D. The CDR3 covers 13 residues. Trimming took off 3 bases at V and 5 bases at J, with 10 bases between the two ends. CDR3 residues: CASSFTDGTEAFF. CDR3 DNA: TGTGCCAGCAGTTTTACCGACGGGACTGAAGCTTTCTTT.